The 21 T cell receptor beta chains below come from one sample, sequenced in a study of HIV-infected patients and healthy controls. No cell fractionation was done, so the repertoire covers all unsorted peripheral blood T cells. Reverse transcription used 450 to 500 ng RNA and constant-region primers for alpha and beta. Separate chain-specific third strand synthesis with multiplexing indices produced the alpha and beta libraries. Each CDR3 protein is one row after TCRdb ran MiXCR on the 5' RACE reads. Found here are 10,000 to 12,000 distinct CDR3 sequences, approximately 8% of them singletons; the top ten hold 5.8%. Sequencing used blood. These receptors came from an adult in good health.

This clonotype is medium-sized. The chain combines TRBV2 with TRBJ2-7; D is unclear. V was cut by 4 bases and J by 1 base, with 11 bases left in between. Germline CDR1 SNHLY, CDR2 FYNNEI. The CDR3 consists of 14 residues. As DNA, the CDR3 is TGTGCCAGCAGTGGTCGTAGTTTGTCCTACGAGCAGTACTTC. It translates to CASSGRSLSYEQYF.

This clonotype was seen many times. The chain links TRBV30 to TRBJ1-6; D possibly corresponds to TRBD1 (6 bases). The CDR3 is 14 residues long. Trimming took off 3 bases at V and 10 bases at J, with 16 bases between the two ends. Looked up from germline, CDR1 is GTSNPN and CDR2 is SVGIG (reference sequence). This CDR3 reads CAWRGTGLGSPLHF. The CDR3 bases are TGTGCCTGGAGGGGCACAGGGCTGGGCTCACCCCTCCACTTT.

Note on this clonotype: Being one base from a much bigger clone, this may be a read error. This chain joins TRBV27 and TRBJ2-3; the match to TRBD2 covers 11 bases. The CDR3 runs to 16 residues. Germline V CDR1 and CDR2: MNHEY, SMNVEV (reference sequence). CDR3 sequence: CASRRLAGLSTDTQCF. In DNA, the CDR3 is TGTGCCAGCCGCAGACTAGCGGGGCTTAGCACAGATACGCAGTGTTTT.

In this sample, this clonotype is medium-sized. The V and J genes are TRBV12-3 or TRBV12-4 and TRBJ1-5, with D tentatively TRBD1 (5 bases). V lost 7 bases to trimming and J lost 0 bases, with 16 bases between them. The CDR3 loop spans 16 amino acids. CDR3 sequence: CASTRSGGGSNQPQHF. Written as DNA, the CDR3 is TGTGCCAGCACCCGCTCGGGGGGGGGTAGCAATCAGCCCCAGCATTTT.

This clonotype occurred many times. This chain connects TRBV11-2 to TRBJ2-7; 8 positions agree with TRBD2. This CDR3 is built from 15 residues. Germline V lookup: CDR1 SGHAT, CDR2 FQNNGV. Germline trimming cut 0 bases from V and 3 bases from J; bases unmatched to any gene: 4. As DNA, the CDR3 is TGTGCCAGCAGCTTAGAAGCGGGGGCGGGCTACGAGCAGTACTTC. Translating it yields CASSLEAGAGYEQYF.

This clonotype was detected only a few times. CDR3 nucleotide sequence: TGTGCCAGCAGTTACTCGTACCCAGCAGATACGCAGTATTTT. This encodes CASSYSYPADTQYF. The V gene is TRBV6-5, the J gene TRBJ2-3; no clear D. The V end was cut by 0 bases, the J end by 4 bases, with 8 bases between. CDR3 size: 14 residues. Germline loops: CDR1 MNHEY, CDR2 SVGAGI.

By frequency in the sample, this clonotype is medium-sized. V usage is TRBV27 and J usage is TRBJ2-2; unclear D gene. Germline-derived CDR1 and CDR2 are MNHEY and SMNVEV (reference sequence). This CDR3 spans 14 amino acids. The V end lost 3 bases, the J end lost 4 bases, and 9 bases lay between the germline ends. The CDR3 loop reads CASSFGSSTGELFF. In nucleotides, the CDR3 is TGTGCCAGCAGTTTCGGGTCTTCCACCGGGGAGCTGTTTTTT.

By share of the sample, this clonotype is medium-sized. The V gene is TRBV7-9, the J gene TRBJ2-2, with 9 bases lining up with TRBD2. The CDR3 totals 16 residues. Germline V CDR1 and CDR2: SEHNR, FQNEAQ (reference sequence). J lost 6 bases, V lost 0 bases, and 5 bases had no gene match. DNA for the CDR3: TGTGCCAGCAGCTTAGCCGCTAGCGGGACCTCCGGGGAGCTGTTTTTT. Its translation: CASSLAASGTSGELFF.

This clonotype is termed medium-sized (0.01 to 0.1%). The CDR3 spells CASSQVRGYEQYF. CDR3 sequence (DNA): TGTGCCAGCAGCCAAGTCAGGGGGTACGAGCAGTACTTC. V and J are TRBV3-1 and TRBJ2-7, with TRBD1 matching over 7 bases. Germline V CDR1 and CDR2: LGHDT, YNNKEL (reference sequence). The CDR3 covers 13 residues. V lost 1 base, J lost 4 bases, and 1 base stayed unmatched.

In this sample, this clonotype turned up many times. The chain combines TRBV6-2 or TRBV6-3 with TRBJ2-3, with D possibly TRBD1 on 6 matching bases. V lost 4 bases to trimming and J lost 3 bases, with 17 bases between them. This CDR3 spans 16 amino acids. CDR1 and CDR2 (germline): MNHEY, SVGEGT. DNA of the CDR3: TGTGCCAGCAGTTCGAGCGCCGGACAGCGAACAGATACGCAGTATTTT. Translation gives CASSSSAGQRTDTQYF.

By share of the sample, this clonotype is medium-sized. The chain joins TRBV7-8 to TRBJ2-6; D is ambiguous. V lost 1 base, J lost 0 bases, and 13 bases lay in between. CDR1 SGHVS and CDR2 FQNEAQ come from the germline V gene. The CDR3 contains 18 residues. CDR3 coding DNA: TGTGCCAGCAGCTTAGAGGCAGACTCCTTCTCTGGGGCCAACGTCCTGACTTTC. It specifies CASSLEADSFSGANVLTF.

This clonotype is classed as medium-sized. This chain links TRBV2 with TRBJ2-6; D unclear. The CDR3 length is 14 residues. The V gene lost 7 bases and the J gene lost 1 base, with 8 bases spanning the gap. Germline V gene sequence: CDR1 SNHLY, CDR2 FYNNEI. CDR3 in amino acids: CASKRISGANVLTF. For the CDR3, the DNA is TGTGCCAGCAAGCGAATATCTGGGGCCAACGTCCTGACTTTC.

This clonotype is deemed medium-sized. The CDR3 nucleotides read TGCAGCGGGGGGACTAGCACAAAGCAGTACTTC. Amino acids: CSGGTSTKQYF. The V call is TRBV29-1, the J call TRBJ2-7; TRBD2 aligns across 9 bases. The V gene end was trimmed by 7 bases and the J gene end by 8 bases; junction bases not matched to a gene: 6. The CDR3 length is 11 residues. The germline gives CDR1 SQVTM, CDR2 ANQGSEA.

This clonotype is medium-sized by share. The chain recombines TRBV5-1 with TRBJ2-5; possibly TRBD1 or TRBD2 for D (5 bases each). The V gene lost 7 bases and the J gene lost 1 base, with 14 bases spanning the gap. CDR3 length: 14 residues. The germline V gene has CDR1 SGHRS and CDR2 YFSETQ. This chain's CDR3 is CASGDPHFQETQYF. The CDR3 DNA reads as TGCGCCAGCGGGGACCCTCACTTCCAAGAGACCCAGTACTTC.

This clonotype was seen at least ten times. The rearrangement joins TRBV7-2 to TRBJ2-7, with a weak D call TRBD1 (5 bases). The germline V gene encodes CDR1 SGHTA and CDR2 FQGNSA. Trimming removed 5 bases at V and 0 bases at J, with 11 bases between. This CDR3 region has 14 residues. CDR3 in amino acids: CASSPRQSSYEQYF. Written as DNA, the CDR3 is TGTGCCAGCAGCCCAAGACAGAGCTCCTACGAGCAGTACTTC.

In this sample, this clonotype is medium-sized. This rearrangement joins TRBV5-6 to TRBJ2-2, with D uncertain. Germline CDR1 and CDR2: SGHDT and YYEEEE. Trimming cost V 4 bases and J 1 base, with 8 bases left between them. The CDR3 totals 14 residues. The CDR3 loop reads CASSPLQNTGELFF. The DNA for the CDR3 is TGTGCCAGCAGCCCCTTGCAGAACACCGGGGAGCTGTTTTTT.

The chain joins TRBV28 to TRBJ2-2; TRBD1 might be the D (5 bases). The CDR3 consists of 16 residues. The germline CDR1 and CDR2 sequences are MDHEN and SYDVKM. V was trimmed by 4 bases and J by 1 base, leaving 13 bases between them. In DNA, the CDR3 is TGTGCCAGCAGTTCCTCTACAACAGGGAACACCGGGGAGCTGTTTTTT. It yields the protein CASSSSTTGNTGELFF.

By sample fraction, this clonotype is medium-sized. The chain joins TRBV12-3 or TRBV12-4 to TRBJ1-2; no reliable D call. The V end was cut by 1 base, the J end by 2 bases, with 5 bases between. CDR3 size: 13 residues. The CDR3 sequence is CASSLERNYGYTF. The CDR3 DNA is TGTGCCAGCAGTTTAGAACGGAACTATGGCTACACCTTC.

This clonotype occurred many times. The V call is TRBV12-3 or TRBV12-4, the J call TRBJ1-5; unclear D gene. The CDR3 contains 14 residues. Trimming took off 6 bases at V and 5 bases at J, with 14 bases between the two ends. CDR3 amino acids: CASSRLLGDQPQHF. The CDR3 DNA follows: TGTGCCAGCAGCCGGCTCCTGGGCGATCAGCCCCAGCATTTT.

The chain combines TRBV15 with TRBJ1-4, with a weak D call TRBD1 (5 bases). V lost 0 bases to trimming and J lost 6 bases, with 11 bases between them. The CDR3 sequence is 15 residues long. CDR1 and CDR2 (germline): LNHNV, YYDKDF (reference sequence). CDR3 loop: CATSREGQGDEKLFF. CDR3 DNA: TGTGCCACCAGCAGAGAAGGGCAGGGAGATGAAAAACTGTTTTTT. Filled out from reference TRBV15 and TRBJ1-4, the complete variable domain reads DAMVIQNPRYQVTQFGKPVTLSCSQTLNHNVMYWYQQKSSQAPKLLFHYYDKDFNNEADTPDNFQSRRPNTSFCFLDIRSPGLGDTAMYLCATSREGQGDEKLFFGSGTQLSVL.

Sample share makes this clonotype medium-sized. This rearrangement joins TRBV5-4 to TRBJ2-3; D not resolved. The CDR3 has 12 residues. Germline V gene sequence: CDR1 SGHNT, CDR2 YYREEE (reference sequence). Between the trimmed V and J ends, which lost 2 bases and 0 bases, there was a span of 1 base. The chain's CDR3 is CASSFSTDTQYF. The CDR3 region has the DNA TGTGCCAGCAGCTTTAGCACAGATACGCAGTATTTT.